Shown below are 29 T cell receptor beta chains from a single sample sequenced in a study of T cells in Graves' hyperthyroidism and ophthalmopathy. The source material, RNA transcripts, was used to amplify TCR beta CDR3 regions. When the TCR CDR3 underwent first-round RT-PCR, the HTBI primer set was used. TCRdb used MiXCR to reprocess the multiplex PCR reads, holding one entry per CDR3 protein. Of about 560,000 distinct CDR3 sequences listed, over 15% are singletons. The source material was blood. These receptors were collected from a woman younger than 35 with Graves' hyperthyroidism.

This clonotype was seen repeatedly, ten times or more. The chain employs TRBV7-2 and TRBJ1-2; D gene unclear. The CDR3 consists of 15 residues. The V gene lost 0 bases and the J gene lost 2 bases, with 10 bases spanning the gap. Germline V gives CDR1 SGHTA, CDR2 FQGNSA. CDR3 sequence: CASSLAPISNYGYTF. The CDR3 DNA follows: TGTGCCAGCAGCTTAGCGCCCATTTCCAACTATGGCTACACCTTC.

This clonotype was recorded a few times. CDR3 residues: CASSVSGDGETQYF. The CDR3, as DNA: TGTGCCAGTAGTGTTTCGGGAGACGGGGAGACCCAGTACTTC. The genes are TRBV19 and TRBJ2-5, with a tentative D call TRBD2 (6 bases). V dropped 5 bases and J dropped 5 bases, with 15 bases sitting between them. The CDR3 is 14 residues long. Germline V lookup: CDR1 LNHDA, CDR2 SQIVND (reference sequence). Full variable domain (outside the CDR3, taken from reference TRBV19 and TRBJ2-5): DGGITQSPKYLFRKEGQNVTLSCEQNLNHDAMYWYRQDPGQGLRLIYYSQIVNDFQKGDIAEGYSVSREKKESFPLTVTSAQKNPTAFYLCASSVSGDGETQYFGPGTRLLVL.

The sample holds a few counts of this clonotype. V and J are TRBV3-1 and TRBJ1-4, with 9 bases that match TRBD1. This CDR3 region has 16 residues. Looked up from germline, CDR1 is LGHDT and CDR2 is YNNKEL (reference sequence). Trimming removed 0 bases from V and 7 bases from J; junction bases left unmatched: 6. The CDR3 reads CASSQDSDRGGEKLFF. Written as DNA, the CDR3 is TGTGCCAGCAGCCAAGACTCGGACAGGGGAGGTGAAAAACTGTTTTTT.

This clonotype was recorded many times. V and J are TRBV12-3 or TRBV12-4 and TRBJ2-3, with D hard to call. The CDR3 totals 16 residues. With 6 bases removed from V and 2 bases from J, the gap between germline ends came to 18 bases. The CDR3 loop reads CASSLDVASDTDTQYF. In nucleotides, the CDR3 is TGTGCCAGCAGCCTTGACGTGGCATCGGACACAGATACGCAGTATTTT.

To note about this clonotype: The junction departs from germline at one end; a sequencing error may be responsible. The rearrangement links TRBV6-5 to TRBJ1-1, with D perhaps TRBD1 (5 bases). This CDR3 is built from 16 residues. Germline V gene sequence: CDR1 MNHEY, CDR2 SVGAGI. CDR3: CASSYSVPQGSTDAFF. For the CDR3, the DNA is TGTGCCAGCAGTTACTCGGTTCCGCAGGGATCCACTGACGCTTTCTTT.

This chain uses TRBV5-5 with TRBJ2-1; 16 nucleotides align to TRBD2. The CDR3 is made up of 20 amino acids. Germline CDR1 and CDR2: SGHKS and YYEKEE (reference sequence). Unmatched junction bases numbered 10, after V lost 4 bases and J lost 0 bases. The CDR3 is CASSGRGLAGGNSSYNEQFF. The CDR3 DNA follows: TGTGCCAGCAGCGGGAGGGGACTAGCGGGAGGGAATAGCTCCTACAATGAGCAGTTCTTC.

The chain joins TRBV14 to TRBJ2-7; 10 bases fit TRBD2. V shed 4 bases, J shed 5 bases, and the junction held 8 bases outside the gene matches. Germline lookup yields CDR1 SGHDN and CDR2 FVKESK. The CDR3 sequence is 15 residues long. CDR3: CASSLSGRAWDEQYF. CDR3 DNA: TGTGCCAGCAGCCTAAGCGGGAGGGCCTGGGACGAGCAGTACTTC.

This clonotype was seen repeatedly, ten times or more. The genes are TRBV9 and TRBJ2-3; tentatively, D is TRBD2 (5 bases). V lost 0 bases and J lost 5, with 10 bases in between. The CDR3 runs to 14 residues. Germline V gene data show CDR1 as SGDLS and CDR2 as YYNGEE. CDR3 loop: CASSVVDFRDTQYF. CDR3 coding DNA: TGTGCCAGCAGCGTAGTGGACTTCCGAGATACGCAGTATTTT.

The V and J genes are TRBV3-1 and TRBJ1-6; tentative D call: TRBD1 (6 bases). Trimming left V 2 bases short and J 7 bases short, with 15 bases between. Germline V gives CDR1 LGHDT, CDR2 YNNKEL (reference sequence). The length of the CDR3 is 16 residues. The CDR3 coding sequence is TGTGCCAGCAGCCAAATAATTGCGCAGGGGAATTCACCCCTCCACTTT. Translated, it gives CASSQIIAQGNSPLHF. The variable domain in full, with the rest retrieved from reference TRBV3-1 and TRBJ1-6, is DTAVSQTPKYLVTQMGNDKSIKCEQNLGHDTMYWYKQDSKKFLKIMFSYNNKELIINETVPNRFSPKSPDKAHLNLHINSLELGDSAVYFCASSQIIAQGNSPLHFGNGTRLTVT.

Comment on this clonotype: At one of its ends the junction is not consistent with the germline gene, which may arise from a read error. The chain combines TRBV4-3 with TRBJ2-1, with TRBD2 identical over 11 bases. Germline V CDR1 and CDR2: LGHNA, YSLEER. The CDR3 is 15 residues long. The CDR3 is CAGSHAATSGDEQFF. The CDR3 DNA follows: TGCGCCGGCAGCCATGCCGCGACTAGCGGGGATGAGCAGTTCTTC.

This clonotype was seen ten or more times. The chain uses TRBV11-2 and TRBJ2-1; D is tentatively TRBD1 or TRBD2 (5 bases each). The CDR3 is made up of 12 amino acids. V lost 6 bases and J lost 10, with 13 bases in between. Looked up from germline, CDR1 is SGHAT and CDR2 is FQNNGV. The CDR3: CASRRGTKEQFF. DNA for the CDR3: TGTGCCAGCAGACGAGGGACGAAGGAGCAGTTCTTC.

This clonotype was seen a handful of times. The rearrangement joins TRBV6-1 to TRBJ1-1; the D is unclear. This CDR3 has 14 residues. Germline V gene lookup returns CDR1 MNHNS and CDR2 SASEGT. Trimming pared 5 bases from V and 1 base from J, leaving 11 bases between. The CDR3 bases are TGTGCCAGCAGTTCGGGCACTACGAACACTGAAGCTTTCTTT. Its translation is CASSSGTTNTEAFF.

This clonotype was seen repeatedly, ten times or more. CDR3 residues: CASSLPGTRYNEQFF. Written as DNA, the CDR3 is TGTGCCAGCAGCTTACCCGGGACTAGGTACAATGAGCAGTTCTTC. The rearrangement links TRBV5-5 to TRBJ2-1; 8 nucleotides line up with TRBD2. The CDR3 consists of 15 residues. The V segment lost 2 bases and the J segment 4 bases; nucleotides outside the gene matches: 5. Per germline, CDR1 SGHKS and CDR2 YYEKEE (reference sequence).

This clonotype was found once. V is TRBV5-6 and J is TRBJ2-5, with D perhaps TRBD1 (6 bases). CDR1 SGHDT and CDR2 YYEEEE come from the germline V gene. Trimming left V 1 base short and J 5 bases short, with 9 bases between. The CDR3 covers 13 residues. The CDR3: CASSLRDTETQYF. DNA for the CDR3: TGTGCCAGCAGCTTGAGGGACACTGAGACCCAGTACTTC.

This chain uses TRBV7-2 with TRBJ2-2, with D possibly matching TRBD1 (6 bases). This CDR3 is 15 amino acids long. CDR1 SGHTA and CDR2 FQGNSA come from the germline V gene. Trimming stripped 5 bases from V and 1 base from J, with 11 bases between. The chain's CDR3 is CASSHRVGNTGELFF. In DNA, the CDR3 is TGTGCCAGCAGCCACAGGGTTGGGAACACCGGGGAGCTGTTTTTT.

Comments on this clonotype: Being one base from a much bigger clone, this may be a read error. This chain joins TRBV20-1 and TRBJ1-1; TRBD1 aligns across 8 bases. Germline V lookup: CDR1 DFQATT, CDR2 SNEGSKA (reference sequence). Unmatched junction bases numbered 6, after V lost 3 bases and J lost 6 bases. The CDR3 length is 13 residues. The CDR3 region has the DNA TGCAGTGCTAGTGACAGGGGAACCGCTGAAGCTTTCTTT. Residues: CSASDRGTAEAFF.

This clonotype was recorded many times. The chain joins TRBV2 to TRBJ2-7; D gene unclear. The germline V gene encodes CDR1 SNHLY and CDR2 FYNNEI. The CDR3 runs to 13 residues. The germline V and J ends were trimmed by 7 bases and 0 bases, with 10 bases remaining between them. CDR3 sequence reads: CASKRSYSYEQYF. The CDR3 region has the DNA TGTGCCAGCAAACGTAGTTACTCCTACGAGCAGTACTTC.

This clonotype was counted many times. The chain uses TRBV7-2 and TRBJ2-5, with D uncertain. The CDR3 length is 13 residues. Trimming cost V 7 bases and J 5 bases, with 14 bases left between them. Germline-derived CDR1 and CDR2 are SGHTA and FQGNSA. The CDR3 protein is CASNREAVETQYF. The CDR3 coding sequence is TGTGCCAGCAACCGCGAGGCGGTGGAGACCCAGTACTTC.

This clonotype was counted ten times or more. In DNA form, the CDR3 reads TGCAGTGCTAGAGGTACCGGACAGGGGGAAGAGCAGTTCTTC. This translates into CSARGTGQGEEQFF. The rearrangement joins TRBV20-1 to TRBJ2-1; TRBD1 aligns across 10 bases. J was trimmed by 10 bases and V by 1 base; bases with no gene match: 7. Germline CDR1 DFQATT, CDR2 SNEGSKA (reference sequence). The CDR3 runs 14 residues.

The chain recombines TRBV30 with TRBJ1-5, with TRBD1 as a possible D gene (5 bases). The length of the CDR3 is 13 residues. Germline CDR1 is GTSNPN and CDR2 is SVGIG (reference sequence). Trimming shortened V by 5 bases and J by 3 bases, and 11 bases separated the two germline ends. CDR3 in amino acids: CAWDLGTNQPQHF. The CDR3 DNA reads TGTGCCTGGGACCTAGGGACCAATCAGCCCCAGCATTTT. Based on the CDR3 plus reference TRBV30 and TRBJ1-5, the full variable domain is SQTIHQWPATLVQPVGSPLSLECTVEGTSNPNLYWYRQAAGRGLQLLFYSVGIGQISSEVPQNLSASRPQDRQFILSSKKLLLSDSGFYLCAWDLGTNQPQHFGDGTRLSIL.

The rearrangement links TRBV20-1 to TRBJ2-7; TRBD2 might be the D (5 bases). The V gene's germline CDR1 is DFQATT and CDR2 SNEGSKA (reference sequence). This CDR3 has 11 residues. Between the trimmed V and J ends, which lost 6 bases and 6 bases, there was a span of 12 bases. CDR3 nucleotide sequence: TGCAGTGCAGCATTAGCGTTCGAGCAGTACTTC. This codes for CSAALAFEQYF.

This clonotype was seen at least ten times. The CDR3 loop reads CASSFGASGVGETQYF. The CDR3, as DNA: TGTGCCAGCAGCTTCGGGGCGAGCGGGGTTGGGGAGACCCAGTACTTC. V and J are TRBV11-2 and TRBJ2-5; TRBD2 matches at 7 bases. Trimming cost V 3 bases and J 5 bases; bases outside gene matches: 12. The germline V gene encodes CDR1 SGHAT and CDR2 FQNNGV. The CDR3 has 16 amino acids.

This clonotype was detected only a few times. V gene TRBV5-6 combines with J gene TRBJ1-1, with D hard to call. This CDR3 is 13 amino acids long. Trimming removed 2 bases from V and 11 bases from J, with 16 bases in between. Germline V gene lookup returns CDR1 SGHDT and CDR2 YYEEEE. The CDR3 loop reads CASSFGREVVAFF. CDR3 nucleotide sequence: TGTGCCAGCAGCTTTGGACGGGAGGTAGTGGCTTTCTTT.

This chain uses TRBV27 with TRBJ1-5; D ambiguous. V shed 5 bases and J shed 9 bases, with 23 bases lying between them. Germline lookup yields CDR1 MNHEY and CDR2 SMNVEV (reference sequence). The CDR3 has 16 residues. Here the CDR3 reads CASSPAGVTGSGPQHF. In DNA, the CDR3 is TGTGCCAGCAGTCCCGCAGGCGTCACGGGGTCGGGGCCCCAGCATTTT.

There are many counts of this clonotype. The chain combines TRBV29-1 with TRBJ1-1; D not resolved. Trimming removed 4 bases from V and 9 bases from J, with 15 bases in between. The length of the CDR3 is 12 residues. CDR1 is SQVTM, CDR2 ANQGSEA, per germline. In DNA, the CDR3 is TGCAGCGTTGTAATCGGAGAACTACAAGCTTTCTTT. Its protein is CSVVIGELQAFF. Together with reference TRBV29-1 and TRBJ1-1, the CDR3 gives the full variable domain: SAVISQKPSRDICQRGTSLTIQCQVDSQVTMMFWYRQQPGQSLTLIATANQGSEATYESGFVIDKFPISRPNLTFSTLTVSNMSPEDSSIYLCSVVIGELQAFFGQGTRLTVV.

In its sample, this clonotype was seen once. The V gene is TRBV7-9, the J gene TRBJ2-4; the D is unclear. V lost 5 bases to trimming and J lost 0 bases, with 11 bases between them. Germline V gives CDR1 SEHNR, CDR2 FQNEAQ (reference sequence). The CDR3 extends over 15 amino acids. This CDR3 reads CASSNVALAKNIQYF. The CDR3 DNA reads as TGTGCCAGCAGCAACGTTGCCCTAGCCAAAAACATTCAGTACTTC.

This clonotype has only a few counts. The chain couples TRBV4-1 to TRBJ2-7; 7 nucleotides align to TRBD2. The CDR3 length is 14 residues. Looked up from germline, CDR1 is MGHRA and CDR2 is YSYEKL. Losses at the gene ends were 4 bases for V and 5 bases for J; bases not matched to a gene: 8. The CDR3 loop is CASSPSAGEHEQYF. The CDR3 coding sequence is TGCGCCAGCAGCCCCTCGGCGGGAGAGCACGAGCAGTACTTC.

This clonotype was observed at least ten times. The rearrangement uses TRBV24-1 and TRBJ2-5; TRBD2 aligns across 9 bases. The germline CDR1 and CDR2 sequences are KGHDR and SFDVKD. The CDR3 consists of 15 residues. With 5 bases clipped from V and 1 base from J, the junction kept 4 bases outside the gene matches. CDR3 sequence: CATSGGGAAQETQYF. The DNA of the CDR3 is TGTGCCACCAGTGGCGGGGGGGCCGCCCAAGAGACCCAGTACTTC.

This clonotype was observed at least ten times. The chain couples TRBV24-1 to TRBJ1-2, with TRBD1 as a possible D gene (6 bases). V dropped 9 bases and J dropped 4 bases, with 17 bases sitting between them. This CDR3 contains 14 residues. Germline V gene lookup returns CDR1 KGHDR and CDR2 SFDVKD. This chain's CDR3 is CATAPAGAGYGYTF. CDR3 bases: TGTGCCACCGCGCCGGCAGGGGCCGGCTATGGCTACACCTTC.